This is a list of T cell receptor beta chains from one sample in a study of T cell repertoires in cytomegalovirus infection. In TCRdb, the reads were re-called with MiXCR into one record per CDR3 protein. Counted here are about 300,000 distinct CDR3 sequences, 9.6% occurring once; the ten biggest clones make up less than 3%. Sample: PBMCs. The receptors derive from a human donor in good health (CMV status not recorded). Some clones in this sample may be carry-over from other donors' samples. The CDR3 runs from the conserved cysteine through the conserved F or W. D genes are given only for firm matches. Not all rows give a size; the values are once, few, many and, for expanded clones, a class.

j_call d_call clone_size v_call cdr3_aa cdr3_nt
TRBJ2-2 . few TRBV5-1 CASSLDGGTGELFF TGCGCCAGCAGCTTAGACGGAGGGACCGGGGAGCTGTTTTTT
TRBJ2-1 TRBD2 many TRBV6-2/TRBV6-3 CASSPRGGLDEQFF TGTGCCAGCAGTCCTCGGGGGGGCCTCGATGAGCAGTTCTTC
TRBJ2-1 TRBD2 many TRBV20-1 CSAYSGGALWEQFF TGCAGTGCGTACAGCGGGGGGGCTTTATGGGAGCAGTTCTTC
TRBJ2-1 . few TRBV4-3 CASSQVEGRVNEQFF TGCGCCAGCAGCCAAGTGGAGGGCAGGGTCAATGAGCAGTTCTTC
TRBJ2-7 TRBD2 many TRBV5-4 CASSRGASGGSLYEQYF TGTGCCAGCAGCCGAGGGGCTAGCGGGGGCTCTCTCTACGAGCAGTACTTC
TRBJ2-1 . many TRBV27 CASSLGLPYNEQFF TGTGCCAGCAGCCTCGGGCTGCCCTACAATGAGCAGTTCTTC
TRBJ1-3 . many TRBV6-1 CASSESTGNTIYF TGTGCCAGCAGTGAAAGCACTGGAAACACCATATATTTT
TRBJ1-5 TRBD1 many TRBV28 CASSFDRDGQPQHF TGTGCCAGCAGTTTTGACAGGGATGGTCAGCCCCAGCATTTT
TRBJ1-6 TRBD1 few TRBV15 CATSSRTGYNSPLHF TGTGCCACCAGCTCCCGGACAGGCTATAATTCACCCCTCCACTTT
TRBJ2-2 . many TRBV11-1 CASSFALNTGELFF TGTGCCAGCAGCTTTGCTCTTAACACCGGGGAGCTGTTTTTT
TRBJ1-1 . many TRBV10-3 CAISESIRGAAEAFF TGTGCCATCAGTGAGTCGATCAGGGGCGCGGCTGAAGCTTTCTTT
TRBJ1-2 . many TRBV28 CASRETGSYGYTF TGTGCCAGCAGAGAGACAGGATCCTATGGCTACACCTTC
TRBJ2-3 TRBD2 . TRBV20-1 CSELAGVPDTQYF TGCAGTGAACTAGCGGGGGTCCCAGATACGCAGTATTTT
TRBJ2-5 . many TRBV7-2 CASSLGRTGSEQETQYF TGTGCCAGCAGCTTAGGTCGGACGGGATCCGAACAAGAGACCCAGTACTTC
TRBJ2-1 TRBD1 many TRBV29-1 CSAIRDRWDLNEQFF TGCAGCGCTATCCGGGACAGGTGGGACCTCAATGAGCAGTTCTTC
TRBJ2-5 . few TRBV4-1 CASSQDLAPDETQYF TGCGCCAGCAGCCAAGACCTAGCCCCGGATGAGACCCAGTACTTC
TRBJ1-1 TRBD1 many TRBV4-1 CASRQGPTEAFF TGCGCCAGTAGACAGGGGCCCACTGAAGCTTTCTTT
TRBJ2-1 . . TRBV5-1 CASSRDESGQQFF TGCGCCAGCAGCCGGGACGAATCCGGGCAGCAGTTCTTC
TRBJ1-1 . few TRBV20-1 CSAREGYTEAFF TGCAGTGCTAGAGAGGGGTACACTGAAGCTTTCTTT
TRBJ1-5 . many TRBV18 CASSPRADQPQHF TGTGCCAGCTCACCGCGGGCAGATCAGCCCCAGCATTTT
TRBJ1-2 . few TRBV20-1 CSARDRTYGYTF TGCAGTGCTAGAGATCGTACCTATGGCTACACCTTC
TRBJ1-4 . many TRBV7-2 CASSLSGAEKLFF TGTGCCAGCAGCTTAAGCGGGGCGGAAAAACTGTTTTTT
TRBJ1-3 . many TRBV2 CASSEYGGMYTIYF TGTGCCAGCAGTGAATATGGGGGAATGTACACCATATATTTT
TRBJ2-1 TRBD2 . TRBV6-2/TRBV6-3 CASSSAGGGGEQFF TGTGCCAGCAGTTCCGCGGGGGGGGGTGGTGAGCAGTTCTTC
TRBJ1-1 TRBD1 many TRBV6-1 CASSRQGRNTEAFF TGTGCCAGCAGTCGACAGGGTAGGAACACTGAAGCTTTCTTT
TRBJ2-1 . many TRBV7-2 CASSLEGDIINEQFF TGTGCCAGCAGCTTAGAAGGTGACATAATCAATGAGCAGTTCTTC
TRBJ2-3 TRBD2 many TRBV7-2 CASSALAGGRTDTQYF TGTGCCAGCAGCGCCCTAGCGGGGGGACGCACAGATACGCAGTATTTT
TRBJ1-1 . many TRBV6-5 CASSYSFAFF TGTGCCAGCAGTTACTCGTTCGCTTTCTTT
TRBJ1-1 . many TRBV7-3 CASSFMVERTEAFF TGTGCCAGCAGCTTTATGGTGGAGAGGACTGAAGCTTTCTTT
TRBJ2-1 . few TRBV9 CASSPSGASSYNEQFF TGTGCCAGCAGTCCCTCGGGGGCCTCATCCTACAATGAGCAGTTCTTC
TRBJ1-1 . . TRBV7-2 CAGSLRDTLNTEAFF TGTGCCGGCAGCTTAAGGGACACCCTGAACACTGAAGCTTTCTTT
TRBJ1-6 TRBD1 few TRBV2 CASRSTGGNSPLHF TGTGCCAGCAGATCCACAGGGGGCAATTCACCCCTCCACTTT
TRBJ2-7 TRBD2 . TRBV29-1 CSVGRSGGTYEQYF TGCAGCGTTGGACGGTCGGGGGGGACCTACGAGCAGTACTTC
TRBJ2-3 . many TRBV6-6 CASSYADDTQYF TGTGCCAGCAGTTACGCAGATGATACGCAGTATTTT
TRBJ2-1 TRBD1 many TRBV2 CASSGGQGNEQFF TGTGCCAGCAGTGGGGGACAGGGCAATGAGCAGTTCTTC
TRBJ2-1 TRBD2 . TRBV7-3 CASSLQSAGAVNEQFF TGTGCCAGCAGCTTACAATCAGCGGGGGCAGTGAATGAGCAGTTCTTC
TRBJ1-1 . many TRBV7-2 CASSIRGINTEAFF TGTGCCAGCAGCATTCGGGGGATTAACACTGAAGCTTTCTTT
TRBJ2-5 . . TRBV7-6 CASSLVGAQQETQYF TGTGCCAGCAGCTTAGTGGGGGCCCAACAAGAGACCCAGTACTTC
TRBJ2-3 . many TRBV29-1 CSVASAAFTDTQYF TGCAGCGTCGCTAGCGCCGCCTTCACAGATACGCAGTATTTT
TRBJ2-5 . many TRBV10-3 CAISEGWETQYF TGTGCCATCAGTGAGGGTTGGGAGACCCAGTACTTC
TRBJ1-1 . many TRBV7-8 CASSLGRRQAEAFF TGTGCCAGCAGCTTGGGCAGACGTCAGGCTGAAGCTTTCTTT
TRBJ2-5 . many TRBV28 CASSLGGGEETQYF TGTGCCAGCAGTTTGGGTGGGGGCGAAGAGACCCAGTACTTC